This entry lists 8 T cell receptor beta chains sequenced from one sample in a study of technical replicates of blood from a few donors. The repertoire was sequenced with immunoSEQ multiplex PCR; TCRdb's copy has only in-frame clones and lacks some. The sample consists of 65,000 to 85,000 clones, 85% to 95% of them appearing once. Sequenced material: T cells isolated from PBMCs. All receptors come from a human donor in good health.

The V and J genes are TRBV2 and TRBJ1-3; 7 bases fit TRBD1. Germline CDR1 and CDR2: SNHLY and FYNNEI. Trimming at V came to 7 bases and at J to 2 bases, leaving 5 bases not matched to a gene. This CDR3 contains 14 residues. CDR3 sequence reads: CASNPGQAGNTIYF. CDR3 bases: TGTGCCAGCAACCCTGGACAGGCTGGAAACACCATATATTTT.

This rearrangement joins TRBV7-2 to TRBJ2-3, with TRBD2 identical over 7 bases. The CDR3 runs 14 residues. Germline V gives CDR1 SGHTA, CDR2 FQGNSA. V gave up 5 bases and J gave up 2 bases; unmatched junction bases: 4. The CDR3 protein is CASSLRLATDTQYF. The CDR3 DNA is TGTGCCAGCAGCCTAAGACTAGCCACAGATACGCAGTATTTT.

V and J are TRBV2 and TRBJ2-5, with 10 bases lining up with TRBD2. The CDR3 totals 17 residues. Looked up from germline, CDR1 is SNHLY and CDR2 is FYNNEI. V lost 4 bases to trimming and J lost 5 bases; unmatched junction nucleotides: 13. The chain's CDR3 is CASSGAGGVSNKETQYF. The CDR3 DNA sequence: TGTGCCAGCAGTGGAGCGGGAGGGGTATCTAACAAGGAGACCCAGTACTTC.

In this sample, this clone turned up once. The chain uses TRBV11-3 and TRBJ2-5, with D unclear. Between the trimmed V and J ends, which lost 5 bases and 1 base, there was a span of 11 bases. Germline V gene data show CDR1 as SGHNT and CDR2 as YENEEA. The CDR3 runs 14 residues. The CDR3 DNA sequence: TGTGCCAGCAGCCCCCCCCGCAGCCAAGAGACCCAGTACTTC. This codes for CASSPPRSQETQYF. Filled out from reference TRBV11-3 and TRBJ2-5, the complete variable domain reads EAGVVQSPRYKIIEKKQPVAFWCNPISGHNTLYWYLQNLGQGPELLIRYENEEAVDDSQLPKDRFSAERLKGVDSTLKIQPAELGDSAVYLCASSPPRSQETQYFGPGTRLLVL.

The rearrangement links TRBV13 to TRBJ1-4; D is unclear. The germline V gene encodes CDR1 PRHDT and CDR2 FYEKMQ (reference sequence). Trimming removed 0 bases at V and 5 bases at J, with 13 bases between. The CDR3 consists of 16 residues. This CDR3 reads CASSLGTLAPNEKLFF. The CDR3, as DNA: TGTGCCAGCAGCTTAGGGACACTCGCCCCGAATGAAAAACTGTTTTTT.

Here the CDR3 reads CASSIVAPSGSPGELFF. The DNA for the CDR3 is TGTGCCAGTAGTATAGTAGCCCCTAGCGGGAGCCCCGGGGAGCTGTTTTTT. V and J are TRBV19 and TRBJ2-2; TRBD2 matches at 10 bases. This CDR3 spans 17 amino acids. Germline loops: CDR1 LNHDA, CDR2 SQIVND (reference sequence). Trimming cost V 1 base and J 6 bases; bases outside gene matches: 8.

J is TRBJ1-5 and V is TRBV4-1, with D perhaps TRBD1 (5 bases). Germline CDR1 is MGHRA and CDR2 is YSYEKL. This CDR3 has 19 residues. V dropped 0 bases and J dropped 0 bases, with 18 bases sitting between them. The CDR3 nucleotides read TGCGCCAGCAGCCAAGACGCCGGGGGAGGGGAACTTAGCAATCAGCCCCAGCATTTT. It specifies CASSQDAGGGELSNQPQHF.

V usage is TRBV11-2 and J usage is TRBJ1-2; D is possibly TRBD1 (5 bases). The CDR3 contains 15 residues. Germline V gene data show CDR1 as SGHAT and CDR2 as FQNNGV. V was trimmed by 6 bases and J by 4 bases, leaving 18 bases between them. The CDR3 here is CASSFPGLSGYGYTF. The CDR3 bases are TGTGCCAGCAGTTTCCCGGGACTGTCTGGCTATGGCTACACCTTC.